The clone carrying this TCR beta chain was observed once. Its antigen is unknown. The CDR3 spans 16 residues. With 6 bases clipped from V and 9 bases from J, the junction kept 8 bases outside the gene matches. The germline CDR1 and CDR2 sequences are MDHEN and SYDVKM. The PCR contained 60 Vbeta and 13 Jbeta primers. Assay used: immunoSEQ multiplex PCR; TCRdb lists only in-frame clones, some missing. Found here are 200,000 to 250,000 clones, 65% to 85% of them singletons; the top ten hold roughly 0.7%. This record belongs to a study of cytomegalovirus exposure and HLA in healthy donors. Study conclusions and caveats: With high specificity and sensitivity, the classifier reportedly diagnosed cytomegalovirus status. Later work found most CMV-associated TCR beta chains apparently HLA-restricted.

The sequencing sample was made of PBMCs. The TCR originated in a boy under 10 years old in good health and CMV-seronegative. The rearrangement joins TRBV28 to TRBJ2-1; 16 bases agree with TRBD2. The CDR3 protein is CASRQGLAGGPGEQFF. In nucleotides, the CDR3 is TGTGCCAGCAGACAGGGACTAGCGGGAGGGCCGGGTGAGCAGTTCTTC.